Listed below are T cell receptor beta chains from one sample, sequenced in a study of blood T cell repertoires in COVID-19. Method: immunoSEQ multiplex PCR; TCRdb's copy keeps in-frame clones and lacks some. The table lists some 120,000 clones, more than 80% of them singletons, with under 3.5% in the top ten. Source material: peripheral blood. The receptors shown here come from a woman of 80 years or more with COVID-19, enrolled during active disease. CDR3s include the opening cysteine and the closing phenylalanine or tryptophan. D genes are given only for firm matches. Size is omitted from some rows. Given values are once, few, many or a class for expanded clones.

j_gene: TRBJ1-2
d_gene: NA
abundance: few
v_gene: TRBV7-2
CDR3nt: TGTGCCAGCAGCTCCCCGATGGACAGCTACTATGGCTACACCTTC
CDR3aa: CASSSPMDSYYGYTF

j_gene: TRBJ1-1
d_gene: TRBD1
abundance: NA
v_gene: TRBV10-3
CDR3nt: TGTGCCATCAGTTTCAGCCCGGGACAGGGGGCCACTGAAGCTTTCTTT
CDR3aa: CAISFSPGQGATEAFF

j_gene: TRBJ2-7
d_gene: NA
abundance: NA
v_gene: TRBV7-2
CDR3nt: TGTGCCAGCAGCCAACGACTCTCCTACGAGCAGTACTTC
CDR3aa: CASSQRLSYEQYF

j_gene: TRBJ2-4
d_gene: NA
abundance: NA
v_gene: TRBV29-1
CDR3nt: TGCAGCGTTGAGGAGGGCCGGGACATTCAGTACTTC
CDR3aa: CSVEEGRDIQYF

j_gene: TRBJ2-3
d_gene: NA
abundance: NA
v_gene: TRBV7-2
CDR3nt: TGTGCCAGCAGCTTAGTTGAGGAGAGCACAGATACGCAGTATTTT
CDR3aa: CASSLVEESTDTQYF

j_gene: TRBJ1-1
d_gene: NA
abundance: once
v_gene: TRBV27
CDR3nt: TGTGCCAGCAGTGCCACGGGGATGAACACTGAAGCTTTCTTT
CDR3aa: CASSATGMNTEAFF

j_gene: TRBJ2-7
d_gene: NA
abundance: NA
v_gene: TRBV19
CDR3nt: TGTGCCAGTGGAGAGACGTACGAGCAGTACTTC
CDR3aa: CASGETYEQYF

j_gene: TRBJ2-2
d_gene: TRBD2
abundance: NA
v_gene: TRBV13
CDR3nt: TGTGCCAGCAGCTTGTGGGTTGGCGGAGCGGGAGCCTTGGGCGGGGAGCTGTTTTTT
CDR3aa: CASSLWVGGAGALGGELFF

j_gene: TRBJ2-2
d_gene: NA
abundance: few
v_gene: TRBV19
CDR3nt: TGTGCCAGTACCGAGGCAGAAACGAACACCGGGGAGCTGTTTTTT
CDR3aa: CASTEAETNTGELFF

j_gene: TRBJ1-1
d_gene: NA
abundance: NA
v_gene: TRBV10-3
CDR3nt: TGTGCCATCAGTGGAGGATTGGGGGGGTCAATGAACACTGAAGCTTTCTTT
CDR3aa: CAISGGLGGSMNTEAFF

j_gene: TRBJ2-7
d_gene: TRBD2
abundance: NA
v_gene: TRBV11-1
CDR3nt: TGTGCCAGCAGCTTGGGACCCGGGGGGTTCAACGAGCAGTACTTC
CDR3aa: CASSLGPGGFNEQYF

j_gene: TRBJ2-7
d_gene: TRBD1
abundance: NA
v_gene: TRBV28
CDR3nt: TGTGCCAGCAGTCCTCAATGGGGACAGGGGGCCTACGAGCAGTACTTC
CDR3aa: CASSPQWGQGAYEQYF

j_gene: TRBJ2-5
d_gene: TRBD1
abundance: NA
v_gene: TRBV2
CDR3nt: TGTGCCAGCAGAACTACAGGGGTTGGGGGAGAGACCCAGTACTTC
CDR3aa: CASRTTGVGGETQYF

j_gene: TRBJ2-5
d_gene: TRBD1
abundance: NA
v_gene: TRBV2
CDR3nt: TGTGCCAGCGGGTCAGGGGGAAAGAAGACCCAGTACTTC
CDR3aa: CASGSGGKKTQYF

j_gene: TRBJ2-7
d_gene: TRBD1
abundance: NA
v_gene: TRBV14
CDR3nt: TGTGCCAGCAGCCCCAGGGGGCTAACATACGAGCAGTACTTC
CDR3aa: CASSPRGLTYEQYF

j_gene: TRBJ1-1
d_gene: TRBD1
abundance: NA
v_gene: TRBV28
CDR3nt: TGTGCCAGCAGTTTACATGGACAGGGGGCACCTGAAGCTTTCTTT
CDR3aa: CASSLHGQGAPEAFF

j_gene: TRBJ1-1
d_gene: NA
abundance: NA
v_gene: TRBV3-1/TRBV3-2
CDR3nt: TGTGCCAGCAGCCTCCCCCGGGGTGTTGGTACTGAAGCTTTCTTT
CDR3aa: CASSLPRGVGTEAFF

j_gene: TRBJ2-1
d_gene: NA
abundance: NA
v_gene: TRBV27
CDR3nt: TGTGCCAGCAGTTTATGGTCTAGCGAAAATGAGCAGTTCTTC
CDR3aa: CASSLWSSENEQFF

j_gene: TRBJ2-1
d_gene: TRBD2
abundance: NA
v_gene: TRBV4-2
CDR3nt: TGTGCCAGCAGCCATGGCCTAGCGGGAACTTCCTACGCTCTTAGGGATGAGCAGTTCTTC
CDR3aa: CASSHGLAGTSYALRDEQFF

j_gene: TRBJ2-5
d_gene: TRBD2
abundance: NA
v_gene: TRBV15
CDR3nt: TGTGCCACCAGCTCCCCCCTTGGGACTAGCGTGACCCAGTACTTC
CDR3aa: CATSSPLGTSVTQYF

j_gene: TRBJ1-4
d_gene: NA
abundance: NA
v_gene: TRBV5-4
CDR3nt: TGTGCCAGCAGCGCGACTGGCAGCCTGAATGAAAAACTGTTTTTT
CDR3aa: CASSATGSLNEKLFF

j_gene: TRBJ2-5
d_gene: TRBD2
abundance: NA
v_gene: TRBV4-1
CDR3nt: TGCGCCAGCAGCCAAAATAAAGCGGGAGGGTACAACCAAGAGACCCAGTACTTC
CDR3aa: CASSQNKAGGYNQETQYF

j_gene: TRBJ2-7
d_gene: NA
abundance: once
v_gene: TRBV6-2/TRBV6-3
CDR3nt: TGTGCCAGCAGTTCAGCGGACTATTTCTACGAGCAGTACTTC
CDR3aa: CASSSADYFYEQYF

j_gene: TRBJ1-1
d_gene: TRBD1
abundance: NA
v_gene: TRBV6-2/TRBV6-3
CDR3nt: TGTGCCAGCAGTTACGACAGGGGGCGCGTGAACACTGAAGCTTTCTTT
CDR3aa: CASSYDRGRVNTEAFF

j_gene: TRBJ2-1
d_gene: NA
abundance: NA
v_gene: TRBV28
CDR3nt: TGTGCCAGCAGTCCCCCCCATATGGGAGACAATGAGCAGTTCTTC
CDR3aa: CASSPPHMGDNEQFF

j_gene: TRBJ1-1
d_gene: NA
abundance: NA
v_gene: TRBV28
CDR3nt: TGTGCCAGCACTATAGAGTTTGTTGTGGACACCAATGAAGCTTTCTTT
CDR3aa: CASTIEFVVDTNEAFF

j_gene: TRBJ2-7
d_gene: NA
abundance: NA
v_gene: TRBV21-1
CDR3nt: TGTGCCAGCACCCCTCGGACTTTTACCTCCTACGAGCAGTACTTC
CDR3aa: CASTPRTFTSYEQYF

j_gene: TRBJ2-1
d_gene: NA
abundance: NA
v_gene: TRBV19
CDR3nt: TGTGCCAGTAGTGTTCCTACGGGTGAGCAGTTCTTC
CDR3aa: CASSVPTGEQFF

j_gene: TRBJ2-7
d_gene: NA
abundance: NA
v_gene: TRBV28
CDR3nt: TGTGCCAGCAGTTCCGTAGGAGGCGAGCAGTACTTC
CDR3aa: CASSSVGGEQYF

j_gene: TRBJ1-1
d_gene: NA
abundance: NA
v_gene: TRBV4-3
CDR3nt: TGCGCCAGCAGCCAAGATGATTTGCAGGGGACGAACACTGAAGCTTTCTTT
CDR3aa: CASSQDDLQGTNTEAFF

j_gene: TRBJ1-3
d_gene: TRBD1
abundance: NA
v_gene: TRBV5-4
CDR3nt: TGTGCCAGCAGCCTTGGACAGGGGGTTGGTGGAAACACCATATATTTT
CDR3aa: CASSLGQGVGGNTIYF

j_gene: TRBJ2-7
d_gene: NA
abundance: NA
v_gene: TRBV27
CDR3nt: TGTGCCAGCTATCCGAGGTCAGGGGCGGCTCAATACGAGCAGTACTTC
CDR3aa: CASYPRSGAAQYEQYF

j_gene: TRBJ1-6
d_gene: TRBD1
abundance: NA
v_gene: TRBV27
CDR3nt: TGTGCCAGCATGAGACAGGGAACTACCCTTAATTCACCCCTCCACTTT
CDR3aa: CASMRQGTTLNSPLHF

j_gene: TRBJ2-7
d_gene: TRBD2
abundance: NA
v_gene: TRBV6-2/TRBV6-3
CDR3nt: TGTGCCAGCAGTTACTCCGGGACTAGCTCCTACGAGCAGTACTTC
CDR3aa: CASSYSGTSSYEQYF

j_gene: TRBJ2-7
d_gene: TRBD2
abundance: NA
v_gene: TRBV27
CDR3nt: TGTGCCAGCAGTTGGACAATCGGCGGGGGGCGAGAGCAGTACTTC
CDR3aa: CASSWTIGGGREQYF

j_gene: TRBJ1-2
d_gene: NA
abundance: NA
v_gene: TRBV12-3/TRBV12-4
CDR3nt: TGTGCCAGCAGTTTTAGCGGGGACTATGGCTACACCTTC
CDR3aa: CASSFSGDYGYTF

j_gene: TRBJ1-5
d_gene: TRBD1
abundance: NA
v_gene: TRBV28
CDR3nt: TGTGCCAGCGGACAGGGGAGTCAGCCCCAGCATTTT
CDR3aa: CASGQGSQPQHF

j_gene: TRBJ2-1
d_gene: TRBD2
abundance: NA
v_gene: TRBV6-2/TRBV6-3
CDR3nt: TGTGCCAGCAGTTCGGCTAGCGGGAGGCCTTCTAACAATGAGCAGTTCTTC
CDR3aa: CASSSASGRPSNNEQFF

j_gene: TRBJ1-6
d_gene: NA
abundance: NA
v_gene: TRBV20-1
CDR3nt: TGCAGTGCTAGTTTCAGCGATAATTCACCCCTCCACTTT
CDR3aa: CSASFSDNSPLHF

j_gene: TRBJ2-2
d_gene: NA
abundance: NA
v_gene: TRBV11-2
CDR3nt: TGTGCCAGCAGCCACCTGGTGGTCAGGGCCGGGGAGCTGTTTTTT
CDR3aa: CASSHLVVRAGELFF

j_gene: TRBJ2-7
d_gene: TRBD2
abundance: NA
v_gene: TRBV6-5
CDR3nt: TGTGCCAGCAGAGCTAGCGGGAGGGTGGGGGAGCAGTACTTC
CDR3aa: CASRASGRVGEQYF

j_gene: TRBJ2-5
d_gene: NA
abundance: NA
v_gene: TRBV7-2
CDR3nt: TGTGCCAGCAGCCCGCCCCAGCGGAGAGAGACCCAGTACTTC
CDR3aa: CASSPPQRRETQYF

j_gene: TRBJ2-1
d_gene: NA
abundance: NA
v_gene: TRBV6-5
CDR3nt: TGTGCCAGCAGTTACAACGCCCTAGGAGAGCAGTTCTTC
CDR3aa: CASSYNALGEQFF

j_gene: TRBJ1-1
d_gene: NA
abundance: once
v_gene: TRBV20-1
CDR3nt: TGCAGTGCTAGTGGCCCGGGATGGGCTGAAGCTTTCTTT
CDR3aa: CSASGPGWAEAFF

j_gene: TRBJ2-3
d_gene: NA
abundance: NA
v_gene: TRBV11-2
CDR3nt: TGTGCCAGCAGCTTAGTAACATCAGGGGAGGGGACGCAGTATTTT
CDR3aa: CASSLVTSGEGTQYF

j_gene: TRBJ2-7
d_gene: NA
abundance: once
v_gene: TRBV23-1
CDR3nt: TGCGCCAGCAGTCAATCGAGGACCTACGAGCAGTACTTC
CDR3aa: CASSQSRTYEQYF

j_gene: TRBJ1-2
d_gene: TRBD1
abundance: NA
v_gene: TRBV28
CDR3nt: TGTGCCAGCAGTCACCCAATCCGGGACAGGGGGCGTAACTATGGCTACACCTTC
CDR3aa: CASSHPIRDRGRNYGYTF

j_gene: TRBJ2-7
d_gene: NA
abundance: NA
v_gene: TRBV6-6
CDR3nt: TGTGCCAGCTTGGACTTAGGGCGGGAGCAGTACTTC
CDR3aa: CASLDLGREQYF

j_gene: TRBJ2-3
d_gene: TRBD2
abundance: NA
v_gene: TRBV29-1
CDR3nt: TGCAGCGTTGTTGCGGCGACTAGCGGGAGTACAGATACGCAGTATTTT
CDR3aa: CSVVAATSGSTDTQYF

j_gene: TRBJ2-5
d_gene: NA
abundance: NA
v_gene: TRBV10-2
CDR3nt: TGCGCCAGCAGTGAAACTCTAGCAGCCCAAGAGACCCAGTACTTC
CDR3aa: CASSETLAAQETQYF